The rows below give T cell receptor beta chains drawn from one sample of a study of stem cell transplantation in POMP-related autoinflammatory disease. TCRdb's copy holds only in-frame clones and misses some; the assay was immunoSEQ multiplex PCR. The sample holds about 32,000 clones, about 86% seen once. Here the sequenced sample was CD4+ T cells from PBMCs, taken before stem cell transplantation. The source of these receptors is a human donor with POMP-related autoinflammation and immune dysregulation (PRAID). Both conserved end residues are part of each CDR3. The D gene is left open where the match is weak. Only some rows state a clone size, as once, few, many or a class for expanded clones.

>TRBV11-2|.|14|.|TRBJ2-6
CAREIALGANVLTF
TGTGCCAGGGAGATAGCCCTTGGGGCCAACGTCCTGACTTTC
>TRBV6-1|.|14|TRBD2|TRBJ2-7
CASNGGGGRGEQYF
TGTGCCAGCAATGGAGGCGGGGGGCGGGGCGAGCAGTACTTC
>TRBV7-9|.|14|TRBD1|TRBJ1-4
CASSPTGGREKLFF
TGTGCCAGCAGTCCAACAGGGGGTCGTGAAAAACTGTTTTTT
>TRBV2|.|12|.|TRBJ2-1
CASSALFDEQFF
TGTGCCAGCAGTGCGCTCTTCGATGAGCAGTTCTTC
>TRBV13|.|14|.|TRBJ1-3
CASSRPVSGNTIYF
TGTGCCAGCAGCCGCCCCGTTTCTGGAAACACCATATATTTT
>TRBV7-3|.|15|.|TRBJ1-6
CASSITGRGNSPLHF
TGTGCCAGCAGCATTACAGGCCGGGGTAATTCACCCCTCCACTTT
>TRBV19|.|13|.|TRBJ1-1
CASSYRFSTEAFF
TGTGCCAGTAGTTACAGGTTCAGCACTGAAGCTTTCTTT
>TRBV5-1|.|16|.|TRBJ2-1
CASSLRRGGIYNEQFF
TGCGCCAGCAGCTTGAGGCGGGGTGGGATCTACAATGAGCAGTTCTTC
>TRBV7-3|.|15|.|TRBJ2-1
CASSLAGSSYNEQFF
TGTGCCAGCAGCTTAGCGGGAAGCTCCTACAATGAGCAGTTCTTC
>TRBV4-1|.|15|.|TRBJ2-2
CASSPTRPNTGELFF
TGCGCCAGCAGCCCGACTAGACCGAACACCGGGGAGCTGTTTTTT
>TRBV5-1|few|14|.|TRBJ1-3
CASSLGYSGNTIYF
TGCGCCAGCAGCTTGGGGTACTCTGGAAACACCATATATTTT
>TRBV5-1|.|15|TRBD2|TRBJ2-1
CASSSGTSADNEQFF
TGCGCCAGCAGCTCCGGGACTAGCGCAGACAATGAGCAGTTCTTC
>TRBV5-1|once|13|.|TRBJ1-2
CASSQDSFYGYTF
TGCGCCAGCAGCCAGGACAGCTTCTATGGCTACACCTTC
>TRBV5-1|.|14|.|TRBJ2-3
CASSTGTPTDTQYF
TGCGCCAGCAGTACCGGGACCCCCACAGATACGCAGTATTTT
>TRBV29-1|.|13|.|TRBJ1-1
CSVAPGGGTEAFF
TGCAGCGTCGCTCCCGGGGGGGGGACTGAAGCTTTCTTT
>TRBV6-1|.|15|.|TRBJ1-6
CASSEFPVLGSPLHF
TGTGCCAGCAGTGAGTTTCCAGTCCTGGGGTCACCCCTCCACTTT
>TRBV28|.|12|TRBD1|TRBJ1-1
CASSQDRGEAFF
TGTGCCAGCAGCCAAGACAGGGGTGAAGCTTTCTTT
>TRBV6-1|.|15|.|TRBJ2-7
CASSEYLATSYEQYF
TGTGCCAGCAGTGAGTACCTAGCGACCTCCTACGAGCAGTACTTC
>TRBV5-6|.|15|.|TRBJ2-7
CASSPRGAGGYEQYF
TGTGCCAGCAGCCCCCGGGGGGCAGGAGGCTACGAGCAGTACTTC
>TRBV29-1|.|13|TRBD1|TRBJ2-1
CSVGQGRYNEQFF
TGCAGCGTCGGACAGGGGCGTTACAATGAGCAGTTCTTC
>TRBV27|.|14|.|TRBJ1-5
CASSLEAGTQPQHF
TGTGCCAGCAGTTTGGAGGCAGGAACTCAGCCCCAGCATTTT
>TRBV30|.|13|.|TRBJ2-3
CAWSVPGADTQYF
TGTGCCTGGAGTGTACCAGGAGCAGATACGCAGTATTTT
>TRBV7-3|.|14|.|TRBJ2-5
CASSLVAPAETQYF
TGTGCCAGCAGCTTAGTAGCCCCAGCAGAGACCCAGTACTTC
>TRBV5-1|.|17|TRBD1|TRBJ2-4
CASSFKTGPLAKNIQYF
TGCGCCAGCAGCTTTAAGACAGGGCCTCTAGCCAAAAACATTCAGTACTTC
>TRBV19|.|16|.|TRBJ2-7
CASSIDLFGSSYEQYF
TGTGCCAGTAGTATAGATCTTTTCGGAAGCTCCTACGAGCAGTACTTC
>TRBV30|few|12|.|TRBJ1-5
CAWSYSNQPQHF
TGTGCCTGGAGTTACAGTAATCAGCCCCAGCATTTT
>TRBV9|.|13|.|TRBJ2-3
CASSVDGTDTQYF
TGTGCCAGCAGCGTAGACGGGACAGATACGCAGTATTTT
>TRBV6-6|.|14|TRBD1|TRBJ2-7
CASSYSDRGDEQYF
TGTGCCAGCAGTTACTCGGACAGGGGGGACGAGCAGTACTTC
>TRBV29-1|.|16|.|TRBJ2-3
CSVGRGAGRRGDTQYF
TGCAGCGTCGGCCGGGGGGCTGGGAGACGGGGAGATACGCAGTATTTT
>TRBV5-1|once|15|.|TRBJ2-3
CASSLGADSTDTQYF
TGCGCCAGCAGCTTGGGGGCAGATAGCACAGATACGCAGTATTTT
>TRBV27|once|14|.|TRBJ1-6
CASSLWGGNSPLHF
TGTGCCAGCAGTTTATGGGGGGGTAATTCACCCCTCCACTTT
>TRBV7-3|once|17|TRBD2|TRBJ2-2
CASSLTPQGLNTGELFF
TGTGCCAGCAGCTTAACGCCCCAGGGACTAAACACCGGGGAGCTGTTTTTT
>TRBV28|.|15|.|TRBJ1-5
CASSSHTGSNQPQHF
TGTGCCAGCAGTTCCCATACAGGGAGCAATCAGCCCCAGCATTTT
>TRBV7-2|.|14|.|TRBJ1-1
CASSFRTPGTEAFF
TGTGCCAGCAGCTTCCGGACGCCCGGCACTGAAGCTTTCTTT
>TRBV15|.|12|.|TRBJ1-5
CATSRVGRPQHF
TGTGCCACCAGCAGAGTCGGAAGGCCCCAGCATTTT
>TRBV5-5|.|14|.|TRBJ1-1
CASSQFSSITEAFF
TGTGCCAGCAGCCAATTTAGCAGTATCACTGAAGCTTTCTTT
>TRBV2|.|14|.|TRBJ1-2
CASSDRAGDYGYTF
TGTGCCAGCAGTGATAGGGCAGGGGACTATGGCTACACCTTC
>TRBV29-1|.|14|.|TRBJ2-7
CSASGDSPSYEQYF
TGCAGCGCTTCGGGGGACTCACCTTCCTACGAGCAGTACTTC
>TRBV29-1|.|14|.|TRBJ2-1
CSVVLTGFYNEQFF
TGCAGCGTTGTCTTGACAGGTTTCTACAATGAGCAGTTCTTC
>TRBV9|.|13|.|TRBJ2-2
CASSVGPTGELFF
TGTGCCAGCAGCGTAGGACCCACCGGGGAGCTGTTTTTT
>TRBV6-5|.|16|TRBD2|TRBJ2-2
CASSSRLAANTGELFF
TGTGCCAGCAGTTCCCGACTAGCGGCGAACACCGGGGAGCTGTTTTTT
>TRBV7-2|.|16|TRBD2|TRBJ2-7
CASSSHGLAGYYEQYF
TGTGCCAGCAGCTCCCATGGACTAGCGGGCTATTACGAGCAGTACTTC
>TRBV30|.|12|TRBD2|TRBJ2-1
CVVRGGPHEQFF
TGTGTCGTGCGGGGAGGGCCTCATGAGCAGTTCTTC
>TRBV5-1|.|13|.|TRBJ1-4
CASSVGVDEKLFF
TGCGCCAGCAGCGTCGGGGTTGACGAAAAACTGTTTTTT
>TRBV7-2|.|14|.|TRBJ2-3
CASSPQVGTDTQYF
TGTGCCAGCAGCCCTCAGGTGGGCACAGATACGCAGTATTTT
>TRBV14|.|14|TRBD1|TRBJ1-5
CASRDRDSNQPQHF
TGTGCCAGCAGGGACAGGGATAGCAATCAGCCCCAGCATTTT
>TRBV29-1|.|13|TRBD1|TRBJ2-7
CSVVGTGAAGQYF
TGCAGCGTTGTGGGGACAGGGGCAGCGGGGCAGTACTTC
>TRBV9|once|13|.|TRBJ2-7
CASSSMGLDEQYF
TGTGCCAGCAGCTCGATGGGGCTTGACGAGCAGTACTTC
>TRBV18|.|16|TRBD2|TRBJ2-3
CASSPGTSGNLDTQYF
TGTGCCAGCTCACCCGGGACTAGCGGGAATTTAGATACGCAGTATTTT
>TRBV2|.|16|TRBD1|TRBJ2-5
CASSEVGQGVGETQYF
TGTGCCAGCAGTGAAGTGGGACAGGGAGTAGGAGAGACCCAGTACTTC
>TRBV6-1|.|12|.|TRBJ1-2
CASRNRVGGYTF
TGTGCCAGCAGGAACAGGGTTGGAGGCTACACCTTC
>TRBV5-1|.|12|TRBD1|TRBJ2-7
CASSLGTGRQYF
TGCGCCAGCAGCCTCGGGACAGGGAGGCAGTACTTC
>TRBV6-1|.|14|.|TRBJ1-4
CASTMDRLNEKLFF
TGTGCCAGCACGATGGACAGACTTAATGAAAAACTGTTTTTT
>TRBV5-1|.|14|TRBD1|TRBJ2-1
CASRGQSSYNEQFF
TGCGCCAGCAGGGGACAGAGCTCCTACAATGAGCAGTTCTTC
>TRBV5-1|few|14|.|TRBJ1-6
CASSLGHYNSPLHF
TGCGCCAGCAGCTTGGGACACTATAATTCACCCCTCCACTTT
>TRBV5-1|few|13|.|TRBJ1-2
CASSLAGIGGYTF
TGCGCCAGCAGCTTGGCAGGGATCGGTGGCTACACCTTC
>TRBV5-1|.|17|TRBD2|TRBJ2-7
CASSLIGSGGLSYEQYF
TGCGCCAGCAGCTTAATTGGTAGCGGGGGCCTCTCCTACGAGCAGTACTTC